This T cell receptor (beta chain) is from a study of T-cell reconstitution after alpha-beta-depleted transplantation in children. CDR3 length: 16 amino acids. Germline values: CDR1 SGHRS, CDR2 YFSETQ. V shed 4 bases, J shed 2 bases, and the junction held 8 bases outside the gene matches. Unique molecular identifiers were incorporated into the prepared TCRbeta library. Using its own MiXCR run on the PCR reads, TCRdb lists one record per CDR3 protein. The sample holds tens of thousands of distinct CDR3 sequences, 15% to 17% seen once. V is TRBV5-1 and J is TRBJ2-3, with 9 bases matching TRBD1. This TCR was sampled from a male patient between 2 and 15 years old who had a stem cell transplant for acute lymphoblastic leukemia, so the T cells may come from the graft donor. Specimen: PBMCs, mostly from graft donor cells, collected 180 days after TCRalphabeta/CD19-depleted stem cell transplant. CDR3 DNA: TGCGCCAGCAGCCTGACTACAGGGGGCCCCACAGATACGCAGTATTTT. This translates into CASSLTTGGPTDTQYF.